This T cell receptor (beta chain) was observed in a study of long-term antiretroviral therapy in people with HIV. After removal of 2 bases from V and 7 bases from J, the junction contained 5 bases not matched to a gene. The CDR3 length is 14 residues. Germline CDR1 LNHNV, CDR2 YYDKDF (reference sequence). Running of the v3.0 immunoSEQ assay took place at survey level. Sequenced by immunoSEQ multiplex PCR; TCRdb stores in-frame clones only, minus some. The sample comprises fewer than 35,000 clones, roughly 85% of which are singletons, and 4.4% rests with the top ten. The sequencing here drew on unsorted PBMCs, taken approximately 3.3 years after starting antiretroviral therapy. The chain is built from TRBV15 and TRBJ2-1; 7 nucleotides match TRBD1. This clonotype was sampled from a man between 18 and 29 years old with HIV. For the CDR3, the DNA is TGTGCCACCAGCAGATCGGACAGGACTAATGAGCAGTTCTTC. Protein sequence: CATSRSDRTNEQFF.